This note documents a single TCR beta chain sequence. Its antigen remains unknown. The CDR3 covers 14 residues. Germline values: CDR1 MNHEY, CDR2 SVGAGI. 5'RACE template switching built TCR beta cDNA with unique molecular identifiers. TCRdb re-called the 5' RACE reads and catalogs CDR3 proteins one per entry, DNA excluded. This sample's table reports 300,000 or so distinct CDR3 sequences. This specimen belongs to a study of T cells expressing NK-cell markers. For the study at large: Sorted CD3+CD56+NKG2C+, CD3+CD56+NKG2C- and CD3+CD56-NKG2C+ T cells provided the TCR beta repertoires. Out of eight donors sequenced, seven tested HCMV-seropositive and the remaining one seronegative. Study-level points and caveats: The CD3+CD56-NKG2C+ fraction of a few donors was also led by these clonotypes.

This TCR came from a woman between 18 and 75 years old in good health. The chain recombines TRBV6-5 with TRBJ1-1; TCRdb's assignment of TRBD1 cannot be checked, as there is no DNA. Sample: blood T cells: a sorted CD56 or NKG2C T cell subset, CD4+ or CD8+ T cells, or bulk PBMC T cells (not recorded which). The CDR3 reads CASRYGTPNTEAFF.